This T cell receptor beta chain was sequenced for a study of cytomegalovirus exposure and HLA in healthy donors. The overall study: Among the roughly 400 donors who were genotyped, around 77% fell in the genetic ancestry cluster that is associated with self-reported Caucasian donors. General study results and limits: Reports credit the classifier with highly specific, highly sensitive diagnosis of cytomegalovirus status. Across donors, sequencing depth was assumed by presence/absence analyses to be roughly uniform.

60 Vbeta and 13 Jbeta primers were used in PCR. Profiling relied on immunoSEQ multiplex PCR, and the TCRdb table lists in-frame clones only, not all of them. In all, the sample yields about 200,000 clones. Germline CDR1 SGHTA, CDR2 FQGNSA. Trimming removed 5 bases from V and 1 base from J, with 15 bases in between. The CDR3 totals 16 residues. Concerning this clone itself: Its target is not known.

This TCR derives from a boy aged 5-17 years in good health and CMV-seronegative. V is TRBV7-2 and J is TRBJ1-5; tentative D call: TRBD1 (6 bases). Sequencing used PBMCs. Written as DNA, the CDR3 is TGTGCCAGCAGCCCAGGACAGAGTTTCAGCAATCAGCCCCAGCATTTT. Encoded protein: CASSPGQSFSNQPQHF.